A selection of T cell receptor beta chains follows, all from one sample in a study of T cells after yellow fever vaccination. A single record per CDR3 protein comes from TCRdb applying MiXCR to the 5' RACE reads. The sample has 620,000 or so distinct CDR3 sequences, less than 20% seen once. The source was PBMCs, collected 5 to 6 days after the first yellow fever vaccination. These receptors came from a man younger than 30 who received the YFV17D yellow fever vaccine. Both conserved end residues are part of each CDR3. Fields, in order: CDR3 protein, CDR3 DNA, CDR3 length, J gene, D gene, clone size, V gene. A D gene is named only where the DNA matches it firmly. Rows may omit the clone size; those that give it use once, few, many or a size class.

CASSERTGENNSPLHF | TGTGCCAGCAGTGAACGGACAGGAGAGAACAATTCACCCCTCCACTTT | 16 | TRBJ1-6 | TRBD1 | once | TRBV2
CASSFEVPGAFF | TGTGCCAGCAGTTTTGAAGTCCCCGGAGCTTTCTTT | 12 | TRBJ1-1 | NA | few | TRBV12-3/TRBV12-4
CASSARGTRSIYF | TGTGCCAGCAGCGCAAGAGGAACGCGTAGCATATATTTT | 13 | TRBJ1-3 | NA | few | TRBV3-1
CASGAGTTDTDTQYF | TGTGCCAGCGGGGCCGGGACTACCGACACAGATACGCAGTATTTT | 15 | TRBJ2-3 | TRBD2 | NA | TRBV2
CSASGGLAGVEQFF | TGCAGTGCTAGTGGGGGACTAGCGGGGGTTGAGCAGTTCTTC | 14 | TRBJ2-1 | TRBD2 | few | TRBV20-1
CASSQDFGQGVHEQFF | TGCGCCAGCAGCCAAGATTTCGGACAGGGGGTACATGAGCAGTTCTTC | 16 | TRBJ2-1 | TRBD1 | NA | TRBV4-3
CASRPQGVPTEAFF | TGTGCCAGCAGACCACAGGGGGTCCCCACTGAAGCTTTCTTT | 14 | TRBJ1-1 | TRBD1 | many | TRBV12-3/TRBV12-4
CASSTQAGGNSPLHF | TGTGCCAGCAGTACCCAGGCCGGGGGTAATTCACCCCTCCACTTT | 15 | TRBJ1-6 | NA | NA | TRBV7-9
CASSDSWGAETQYF | TGTGCCAGCAGTGACTCATGGGGGGCAGAGACCCAGTACTTC | 14 | TRBJ2-5 | NA | few | TRBV6-4
CASIRLAGGNEQFF | TGTGCCAGCATTCGACTAGCGGGGGGTAATGAGCAGTTCTTC | 14 | TRBJ2-1 | TRBD2 | few | TRBV27
CASSSKGEEAFF | TGTGCCAGCAGCTCGAAGGGGGAAGAGGCTTTCTTT | 12 | TRBJ1-1 | NA | few | TRBV21-1
CASSFAGVQETQYF | TGCGCCAGCAGCTTCGCGGGGGTGCAAGAGACCCAGTACTTC | 14 | TRBJ2-5 | TRBD2 | many | TRBV5-1